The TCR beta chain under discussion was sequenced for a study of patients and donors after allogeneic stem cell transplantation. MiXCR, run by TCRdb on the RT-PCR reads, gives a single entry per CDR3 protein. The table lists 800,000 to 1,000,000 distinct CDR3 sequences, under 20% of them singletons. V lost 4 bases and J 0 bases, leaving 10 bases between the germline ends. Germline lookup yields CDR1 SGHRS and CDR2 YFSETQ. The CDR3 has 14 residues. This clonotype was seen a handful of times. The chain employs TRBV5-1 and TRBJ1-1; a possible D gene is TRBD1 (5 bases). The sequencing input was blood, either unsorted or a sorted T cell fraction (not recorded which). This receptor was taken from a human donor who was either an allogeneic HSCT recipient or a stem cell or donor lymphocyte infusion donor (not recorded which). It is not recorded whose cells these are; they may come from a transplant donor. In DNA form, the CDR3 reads TGCGCCAGCAGCCGGACATCTATGAACACTGAAGCTTTCTTT. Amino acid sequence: CASSRTSMNTEAFF.